This T cell receptor beta chain was retrieved from a study of T cell repertoires in cytomegalovirus infection. Across the study: An indication of both CMV infection and matching HLA type came from public TCR beta signatures.

The CDR3 is 14 amino acids. Germline V gene sequence: CDR1 SGHNT, CDR2 YYREEE (reference sequence). V lost 1 base and J 6 bases, leaving 12 bases between the germline ends. This clonotype was seen a single time. TCRdb re-derived calls from the reads in MiXCR, one entry per CDR3 protein. This sample has hundreds of thousands of distinct CDR3 sequences; around a sixth occur once, and the top ten carry around 9.3%. This TCR derives from a human donor in good health (CMV status not recorded). Some clones in this sample may be carry-over from other donors' samples. V and J are TRBV5-4 and TRBJ2-3, with D perhaps TRBD2 (6 bases). Sequenced input: PBMCs. The CDR3 region has the DNA TGTGCCAGCAGCTTGAAGGAGGGAGGCGATACGCAGTATTTT. This gives the protein CASSLKEGGDTQYF.